This T cell receptor beta chain came from a study of control samples from healthy donors and cancer patients (dated by TCRdb to 2020 to 2022). Libraries were prepared through the immunoSEQ multiplex PCR assay. TCRdb holds this immuneACCESS table with in-frame rearrangements only. Some clones are missing; in checked studies, unresolved V genes explain under half, and the rest has no known cause. A total of about 220,000 clones appear in this sample, around 94% of them only once. The ten largest clonotypes hold less than 1.6% of the sample. This clone showed up just once. Its antigen remains unidentified. No base quality information exists; no much larger clone differs at one position. The TCR originated in a middle-aged man in good health. The sample was blood.

The encoded CDR3 is CASSLEGRELFF. The nucleotide sequence reads TGTGCCAGCAGTTTAGAAGGAAGGGAGCTGTTTTTT. The chain is encoded by TRBV12-3 or TRBV12-4 joined to TRBJ2-2, with the identity of the D gene unclear. V was cut back by 1 base and J by 9 bases, leaving a gap of 6 bases between them. The CDR3 holds 12 amino acids from the cysteine to the phenylalanine. Only the CDR3 portion is preserved as DNA: 36 bases, with reading frame beginning at the first base.